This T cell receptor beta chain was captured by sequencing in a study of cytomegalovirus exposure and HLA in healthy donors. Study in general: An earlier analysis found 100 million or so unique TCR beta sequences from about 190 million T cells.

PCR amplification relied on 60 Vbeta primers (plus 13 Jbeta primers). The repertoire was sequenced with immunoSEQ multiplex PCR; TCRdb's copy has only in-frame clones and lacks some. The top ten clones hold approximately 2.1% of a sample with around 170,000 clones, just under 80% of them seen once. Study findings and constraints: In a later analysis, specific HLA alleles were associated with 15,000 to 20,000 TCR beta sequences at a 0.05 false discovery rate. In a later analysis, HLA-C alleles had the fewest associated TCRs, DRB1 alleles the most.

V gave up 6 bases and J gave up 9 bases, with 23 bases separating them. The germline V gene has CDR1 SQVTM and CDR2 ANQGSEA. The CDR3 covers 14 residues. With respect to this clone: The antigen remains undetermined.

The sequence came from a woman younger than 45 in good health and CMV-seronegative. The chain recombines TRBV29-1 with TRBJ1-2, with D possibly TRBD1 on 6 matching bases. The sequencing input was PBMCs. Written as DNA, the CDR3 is TGCAGCGTGCTTAAAGGACAGCTTTATGGTAGCTACACCTTC. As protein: CSVLKGQLYGSYTF.